This T cell receptor (beta chain) was profiled in a study of CD8 T cells in Susac syndrome. Study-wide results and limits: That the number of individuals in its TCR sequencing and HLA analysis was relatively small was acknowledged by the study.

V lost 6 bases to trimming and J lost 3 bases, with 3 bases between them. Germline CDR1 reads LNHDA; CDR2 reads SQIVND (reference sequence). The CDR3 runs to 11 residues. Remarks on this clonotype: Antigen unknown.

Random hexamers served to reverse transcribe roughly 0.45 to 1 ug RNA. TCR beta CDR3 was amplified by immunoSEQ multiplex PCR. This amplification extended across 54 Vbeta and 13 Jbeta segments. MiXCR, applied by TCRdb to the immunoSEQ multiplex PCR reads, yields one record per CDR3 protein. The sample has fewer than 350,000 distinct CDR3 sequences, around 92% seen once; the top ten hold about 0.07%. The sequenced target, TCR beta, came from blood CD8+ and CD4+ T cells. V usage is TRBV19 and J usage is TRBJ1-3; D call uncertain. The TCR sequence derives from a human donor with multiple sclerosis. Material for sequencing was CD4+ T cells from PBMCs. CDR3 in DNA: TGTGCCAGTAGAAGTGGAAACACCATATATTTT. Protein product: CASRSGNTIYF.